Below are 18 T cell receptor beta chains sequenced from a single sample in a study of Graves' ophthalmopathy and Graves' hyperthyroidism. RNA transcripts served as template for amplifying TCR beta CDR3 sequences. First-round RT-PCR relied on HTBI primers, and a second-round multiplex PCR came next. A single record per CDR3 protein comes from TCRdb applying MiXCR to the multiplex PCR reads. Of 300,000 or so distinct CDR3 sequences listed, about a sixth were seen once; the top ten hold 9% to 15%. The sequencing input was peripheral blood. These TCRs come from an adult man with Graves' ophthalmopathy.

At least ten counts were recorded for this clonotype. This chain uses TRBV12-3 or TRBV12-4 with TRBJ1-6; maybe TRBD1 (5 bases). The CDR3 length is 17 residues. V lost 4 bases and J 5 bases, leaving 18 bases between the germline ends. Written as DNA, the CDR3 is TGTGCCAGCAGTTCCCGATCGGGTCAGGGAAATAATTCACCCCTCCACTTT. This translates into CASSSRSGQGNNSPLHF.

This clonotype was seen ten or more times. At one end, the junction sequence differs from germline, possibly due to a read error. The chain combines TRBV5-1 with TRBJ2-7, with 9 bases lining up with TRBD2. Germline lookup yields CDR1 SGHRS and CDR2 YFSETQ. The CDR3 extends over 17 amino acids. DNA for the CDR3: TGCGCCAGCAGCTTGGGGGTAGCGGGAGTAGGATCCTCCGAGCAGTACTTC. This codes for CASSLGVAGVGSSEQYF.

This clonotype was observed at least ten times. This rearrangement joins TRBV7-4 to TRBJ2-7, with 10 bases lining up with TRBD2. Germline V gene data show CDR1 as SGHVT and CDR2 as SQSDAQ. The J segment lost 2 bases and the V segment lost 3 bases, leaving 25 bases of the junction unmatched. This CDR3 contains 22 residues. The CDR3 DNA is TGTGCCAGCAGCTTCCCCCAGGAAGGGCGGGATTCCCTAGCGGGGGACCCCTACGAGCAGTACTTC. Encoded protein: CASSFPQEGRDSLAGDPYEQYF.

This clonotype was observed at least ten times. This chain links TRBV29-1 with TRBJ2-2; D uncertain. The CDR3 consists of 11 residues. Trimming pared 1 base from V and 6 bases from J, leaving 3 bases between. CDR1 is SQVTM, CDR2 ANQGSEA, per germline. The CDR3 DNA reads TGCAGCGTTGAAGTCGCCGGGGAGCTGTTTTTT. The encoded protein is CSVEVAGELFF.

This clonotype was seen many times. This chain uses TRBV6-5 with TRBJ2-7; TRBD2 matches at 9 bases. V was pared by 5 bases and J by 12 bases, with 11 bases of the junction left unmatched. Looked up from germline, CDR1 is MNHEY and CDR2 is SVGAGI. This CDR3 contains 13 residues. DNA of the CDR3: TGTGCCAGCAGTCCGGTGTCTAGCGGGATTTCGTACTTC. Protein: CASSPVSSGISYF.

The table lists this clonotype with many counts. The genes are TRBV19 and TRBJ1-1; TRBD1 matches 7 bases. The CDR3 loop spans 14 amino acids. CDR1 LNHDA and CDR2 SQIVND come from the germline V gene (reference sequence). V shed 2 bases, J shed 11 bases, and the junction held 11 bases outside the gene matches. The CDR3 sequence is CASSIPGQRILAFF. The CDR3 region has the DNA TGTGCCAGTAGTATACCGGGACAGCGCATTCTGGCTTTCTTT.

This clonotype was seen a few times. The J gene is TRBJ2-3, the V gene TRBV4-2; 8 bases map to TRBD2. The ends lost 0 bases at V and 2 bases at J; junction bases unmatched: 7. The germline V gene has CDR1 LGHNA and CDR2 YNFKEQ. This CDR3 is 17 amino acids long. This chain's CDR3 is CASSQDDGRAVTDTQYF. CDR3 nucleotides: TGTGCCAGCAGCCAAGATGACGGGAGGGCCGTCACAGATACGCAGTATTTT.

This clonotype was seen at least ten times. V and J are TRBV27 and TRBJ1-6; D gene unclear. Trimming removed 5 bases at V and 10 bases at J, with 21 bases between. The germline CDR1 and CDR2 sequences are MNHEY and SMNVEV (reference sequence). This CDR3 is 16 amino acids long. The CDR3 spells CASSPAIYKGYSPLHF. The CDR3, as DNA: TGTGCCAGCAGTCCAGCGATTTATAAGGGATACTCACCCCTCCACTTT.

This clonotype was found many times. The DNA for the CDR3 is TGTGCCAGCAGCTTGAGTACGGCTCGGATGAACACTGAAGCTTTCTTT. Protein sequence: CASSLSTARMNTEAFF. The chain has TRBV5-6 and TRBJ1-1; D not resolved. The CDR3 has 16 residues. The V gene lost 1 base and the J gene lost 0 bases, with 13 bases spanning the gap. Germline V lookup: CDR1 SGHDT, CDR2 YYEEEE.

This clonotype has ten or more counts. The genes are TRBV5-1 and TRBJ2-7; no firm D call. Trimming stripped 4 bases from V and 3 bases from J, with 20 bases between. The CDR3 runs to 16 residues. Germline CDR1 is SGHRS and CDR2 is YFSETQ. The CDR3 bases are TGCGCCAGCAGCGTGCAAGCAGGCACACGGAACTACGAGCAGTACTTC. It codes for CASSVQAGTRNYEQYF.

This clonotype was recorded at least ten times. This rearrangement joins TRBV20-1 to TRBJ2-5, with 8 positions matching TRBD2. CDR1 and CDR2 (germline): DFQATT, SNEGSKA (reference sequence). V dropped 3 bases and J dropped 5; count of bases not matched to a gene: 20. The CDR3 covers 18 residues. CDR3 in amino acids: CSASLSRAGGMGEETQYF. In nucleotides, the CDR3 is TGCAGTGCTAGTCTTAGTCGGGCGGGAGGAATGGGAGAGGAGACCCAGTACTTC.

In its sample, this clonotype was seen a few times. This may stem from a read error, because a much larger clone lies one nucleotide away. V and J are TRBV3-1 and TRBJ2-7; D is undetermined. The germline CDR1 and CDR2 sequences are LGHDT and YNNKEL (reference sequence). CDR3 length: 13 residues. The V gene lost 0 bases and the J gene lost 5 bases, with 8 bases spanning the gap. The CDR3 nucleotides read TGTGCCAGCAGCCAAGAGGGGTGGGACGAGCAGTACTTC. Translation gives CASSQEGWDEQYF.

This clonotype occurred many times. The V gene is TRBV10-3, the J gene TRBJ1-1; D is ambiguous. The length of the CDR3 is 14 residues. Trimming left V 6 bases short and J 3 bases short, with 14 bases between. Germline V gene lookup returns CDR1 ENHRY and CDR2 SYGVKD. CDR3 protein: CAIRGVAAHTEAFF. For the CDR3, the DNA is TGTGCCATCAGAGGAGTTGCAGCACACACTGAAGCTTTCTTT.

This clonotype was observed many times. The J gene is TRBJ2-4, the V gene TRBV6-2 or TRBV6-3, with D unclear. The germline CDR1 and CDR2 sequences are MNHEY and SVGEGT. This CDR3 has 14 residues. The V and J ends lost 2 bases and 5 bases respectively, with 10 bases between them. DNA of the CDR3: TGTGCCAGCAGTTACCGGCATTTGCAAAACATTCAGTACTTC. This sequence encodes CASSYRHLQNIQYF.

This clonotype was detected many times. The rearrangement joins TRBV29-1 to TRBJ2-7, with 13 nucleotides matching TRBD2. Germline trimming cut 4 bases from V and 5 bases from J; bases unmatched to any gene: 8. This CDR3 contains 15 residues. CDR1 is SQVTM and CDR2 is ANQGSEA in the germline V gene. The CDR3 sequence: CSVVPGGLAGDEQYF. The CDR3 DNA sequence: TGCAGCGTTGTCCCAGGAGGACTAGCGGGAGACGAGCAGTACTTC.

The chain recombines TRBV30 with TRBJ2-2; D is unclear. Germline V gene data show CDR1 as GTSNPN and CDR2 as SVGIG (reference sequence). The CDR3 spans 14 residues. The V end was cut by 1 base, the J end by 2 bases, with 8 bases between. CDR3 residues: CAWSGLANTGELFF. In DNA form, the CDR3 reads TGTGCCTGGAGTGGACTGGCTAACACCGGGGAGCTGTTTTTT.

This clonotype was detected many times. CDR3 sequence: CASSGGLGHYGDYGYTF. The CDR3 DNA reads as TGTGCCAGCAGTGGTGGTTTGGGTCATTACGGTGACTATGGCTACACCTTC. The chain joins TRBV6-1 to TRBJ1-2; D uncertain. Trimming left V 4 bases short and J 3 bases short, with 21 bases between. Per the germline V gene, CDR1 is MNHNS and CDR2 is SASEGT. The CDR3 runs 17 residues.

Of note for this clonotype: A much larger clone differs from this one at a single base, so this may be a read error. This CDR3 reads CATSGPRGSGQPQHF. CDR3 bases: TGTGCCACCAGTGGCCCTAGAGGGTCGGGTCAGCCCCAGCATTTT. The V and J genes are TRBV24-1 and TRBJ1-5, with D uncertain. V shed 5 bases and J shed 6 bases, with 16 bases lying between them. Germline-derived CDR1 and CDR2 are KGHDR and SFDVKD. There are 15 residues in the CDR3.